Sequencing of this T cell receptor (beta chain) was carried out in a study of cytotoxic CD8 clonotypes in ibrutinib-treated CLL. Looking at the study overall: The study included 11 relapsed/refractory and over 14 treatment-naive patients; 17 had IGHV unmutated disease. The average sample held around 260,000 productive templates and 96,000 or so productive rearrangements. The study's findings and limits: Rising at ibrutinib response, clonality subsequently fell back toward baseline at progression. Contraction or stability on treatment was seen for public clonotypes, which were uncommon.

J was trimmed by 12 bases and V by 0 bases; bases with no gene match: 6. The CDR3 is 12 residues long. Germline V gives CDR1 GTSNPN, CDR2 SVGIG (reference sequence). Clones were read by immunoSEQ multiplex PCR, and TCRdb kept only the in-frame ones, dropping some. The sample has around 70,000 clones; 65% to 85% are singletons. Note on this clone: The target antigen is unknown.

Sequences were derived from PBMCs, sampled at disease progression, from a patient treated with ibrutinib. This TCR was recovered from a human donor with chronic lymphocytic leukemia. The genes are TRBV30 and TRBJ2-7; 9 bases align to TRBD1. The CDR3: CAWSVQGADRYF. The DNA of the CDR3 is TGTGCCTGGAGTGTACAGGGGGCAGATCGGTACTTC.